What follows are 6 T cell receptor beta chains derived from one specimen sequenced in a study of glioma-infiltrating T cells after dendritic cell vaccination. Time point specified: after dendritic cell vaccination, including at tumor progression/relapse. Measured with immunoSEQ multiplex PCR; TCRdb has only the in-frame clones, and not every one. The table lists approximately 60,000 clones, about nine tenths of them singletons. This specimen was blood, taken after dendritic cell vaccination. All receptors derive from a human donor with glioblastoma.

This clone was seen once. The chain employs TRBV18 and TRBJ1-5; D not certain. Germline V gene lookup returns CDR1 KGHSH and CDR2 LQKENI. The CDR3 spans 15 residues. V gave up 2 bases and J gave up 0 bases, with 8 bases separating them. Written as DNA, the CDR3 is TGTGCCAGCTCACCAGCACAGCTTAGCAATCAGCCCCAGCATTTT. Its translation is CASSPAQLSNQPQHF.

In its sample, this clone was seen a few times. V gene TRBV19 combines with J gene TRBJ2-2; 9 bases map to TRBD2. Germline trimming cut 3 bases from V and 7 bases from J; bases unmatched to any gene: 6. The CDR3 spans 15 residues. Germline V gene data show CDR1 as LNHDA and CDR2 as SQIVND (reference sequence). The CDR3 DNA sequence: TGTGCCAGTAGTATCAAGGCGGGAGGGGTCGGGGAGCTGTTTTTT. It is translated as CASSIKAGGVGELFF.

V gene TRBV5-1 combines with J gene TRBJ2-5; 7 bases map to TRBD2. The trim removed 4 bases at V and 4 bases at J, leaving 10 bases unmatched. Germline CDR1 and CDR2: SGHRS and YFSETQ. The CDR3 loop spans 15 amino acids. In DNA form, the CDR3 reads TGCGCCAGCAGCGGACTAGGGAGCGGCGGAGAGACCCAGTACTTC. Translation gives CASSGLGSGGETQYF.

The CDR3 reads CASNPENYGYTF. In DNA, the CDR3 is TGTGCCAGCAATCCAGAAAACTATGGCTACACCTTC. The chain couples TRBV6-1 to TRBJ1-2; D gene unclear. Trimming took off 7 bases at V and 2 bases at J, with 8 bases between the two ends. Germline assignment: CDR1 MNHNS and CDR2 SASEGT. The CDR3 length is 12 residues.

The chain uses TRBV30 and TRBJ1-3; 8 nucleotides line up with TRBD1. This CDR3 comprises 17 residues. Trimming cost V 0 bases and J 0 bases; bases outside gene matches: 7. Germline CDR1 reads GTSNPN; CDR2 reads SVGIG (reference sequence). Here the CDR3 reads CAWSVYQGARSGNTIYF. CDR3 DNA sequence: TGTGCCTGGAGTGTTTATCAGGGGGCACGCTCTGGAAACACCATATATTTT.

The count of this clone is one. The chain carries TRBV4-3 and TRBJ2-3, with a tentative D call TRBD1 (6 bases). Trimming took 0 bases from V and 6 from J, leaving 16 bases between them. This CDR3 spans 16 amino acids. CDR1 and CDR2 (germline): LGHNA, YSLEER. CDR3 DNA sequence: TGCGCCAGCAGCCAAGACCCGGACAGCCCTAGGGATACGCAGTATTTT. Residues: CASSQDPDSPRDTQYF.